This T cell receptor (beta chain) was observed in a study of patients and donors after allogeneic stem cell transplantation (dated by TCRdb to 2020 to 2021). There are 15 amino acids in the CDR3, from cysteine to phenylalanine inclusive. Kept here is only the CDR3 DNA, which spans 45 bases and is read in frame from base 1. Cut back by 1 base and 0 bases, the V and J ends lie 8 bases apart. CDR1 and CDR2, per the germline V gene, are SGHRS and YFSETQ. Library preparation was by RT-PCR. Data came from a NextSeq 550. TCRdb's own reprocessing of the public reads used fastp at Q25 and MiXCR and kept productive beta chains. Rows merge per CDR3 protein into single entries with the most common DNA and genes. In all, the sample holds about 210,000 distinct CDR3 sequences, and around 41% of those were seen once. Under 14% of the sample belongs to the ten largest clones. This clonotype was picked up many times. Its recognized antigen is unknown. No clone much larger than this one lies a single base away; base qualities are absent.

The source is a human donor who was either an allogeneic HSCT recipient or a stem cell or donor lymphocyte infusion donor (not recorded which). It is not recorded whose cells these are; they may come from a transplant donor. The material sequenced was blood, either unsorted or a sorted T cell fraction (not recorded which). This sequence uses TRBV5-1 and TRBJ1-5; the D segment cannot be called with confidence. The nucleotides are TGCGCCAGCAGCTTGTATGGGGATAGCAATCAGCCCCAGCATTTT. Translated, it reads CASSLYGDSNQPQHF.